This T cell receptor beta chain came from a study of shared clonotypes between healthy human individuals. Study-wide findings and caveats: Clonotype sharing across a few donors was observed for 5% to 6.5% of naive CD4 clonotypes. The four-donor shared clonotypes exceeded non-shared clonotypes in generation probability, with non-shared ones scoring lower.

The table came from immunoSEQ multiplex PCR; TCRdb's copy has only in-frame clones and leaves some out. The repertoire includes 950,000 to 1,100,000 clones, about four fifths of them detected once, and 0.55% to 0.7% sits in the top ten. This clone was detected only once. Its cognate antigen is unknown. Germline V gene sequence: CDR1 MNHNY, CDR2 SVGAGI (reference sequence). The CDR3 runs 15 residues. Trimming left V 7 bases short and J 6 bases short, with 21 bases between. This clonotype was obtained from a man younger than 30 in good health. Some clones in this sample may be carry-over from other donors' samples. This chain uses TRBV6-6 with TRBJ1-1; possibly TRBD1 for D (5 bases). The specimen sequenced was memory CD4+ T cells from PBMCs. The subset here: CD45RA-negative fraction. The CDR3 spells CASTLVSREGAEAFF. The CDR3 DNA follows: TGTGCCAGCACCCTCGTATCCAGGGAAGGAGCTGAAGCTTTCTTT.